This T cell receptor (beta chain) was observed in a study of cytomegalovirus exposure and HLA in healthy donors. The wider study: Earlier results showed roughly 110 million unique TCR beta sequences derived from some 180 million T cells. Most donors, approximately 82% of over 300 genotyped, fell in the Caucasian-associated ancestry cluster.

CDR1 and CDR2 (germline): SSHAT, FNYEAQ (reference sequence). CDR3 length equals 13 residues. This clone was counted once. Its target is unknown. At one of its ends the junction is not consistent with the germline gene, which may arise from a read error. Use of 60 Vbeta and 13 Jbeta primers characterized the PCR. In the original processing: In a later analysis, the count reached some 88 million unique TCR beta chains, with roughly 11 million shared. The table came from immunoSEQ multiplex PCR; TCRdb's copy has only in-frame clones and leaves some out. The DNA gave D and trimming, while V, J and clone size come from that table. The data contain 55,000 to 80,000 clones, approximately 78% of them singletons. Points from the study as a whole: In an earlier analysis, about 87% or about 30%: the productive usage of most TCR beta V segments.

The chain combines TRBV7-7 with TRBJ1-1; 7 nucleotides match TRBD1. The clonotype comes from a man aged 18-30 years in good health and CMV-seronegative. The material sequenced was PBMCs. DNA for the CDR3: TGTGCTAGCAGCAGGGACAGTAGCACTGAAGCTTTCTTT. Translating it yields CASSRDSSTEAFF. Full variable domain (remainder filled in from reference TRBV7-7 and TRBJ1-1): GAGVSQSPRYKVTKRGQDVTLRCDPISSHATLYWYQQALGQGPEFLTYFNYEAQPDKSGLPSDRFSAERPEGSISTLTIQRTEQRDSAMYRCASSRDSSTEAFFGQGTRLTVV.